The clone carrying this T cell receptor (beta chain) appeared once. The data stem from a study of cytotoxic CD8 clonotypes in ibrutinib-treated CLL. V was cut by 1 base and J by 2 bases, with 16 bases left in between. Germline CDR1 reads SGHRS; CDR2 reads YFSETQ. This CDR3 has 16 residues. The data were produced by immunoSEQ multiplex PCR, yet TCRdb's version contains in-frame clones alone and is incomplete. The sample has 57,000 or so clones, nearly 55% seen once. This TCR came from a human donor with chronic lymphocytic leukemia. The chain couples TRBV5-1 to TRBJ2-7, with D possibly matching TRBD1 (5 bases). Source: PBMCs, taken at disease progression, from a patient treated with ibrutinib. As DNA, the CDR3 is TGCGCCAGCAGCTTGTCCGACAGCCCCCGGCCCTACGAGCAGTACTTC. This translates into CASSLSDSPRPYEQYF. Variable domain in full (rest from reference TRBV5-1 and TRBJ2-7): KAGVTQTPRYLIKTRGQQVTLSCSPISGHRSVSWYQQTPGQGLQFLFEYFSETQRNKGNFPGRFSGRQFSNSRSEMNVSTLELGDSALYLCASSLSDSPRPYEQYFGPGTRLTVT.